Shown below are 20 T cell receptor beta chains from a single sample sequenced in a study of T cell responses to AZD1222 COVID-19 vaccine. Assay used: immunoSEQ multiplex PCR; TCRdb lists only in-frame clones, some missing. The sample includes over 85,000 clones, about nine tenths of them seen just once. Sequencing was performed on peripheral blood, taken on day 0 of AZD1222 vaccination. Every receptor here comes from an adult in good health.

This rearrangement joins TRBV7-9 to TRBJ2-3; TRBD2 matches at 10 bases. After removal of 4 bases from V and 6 bases from J, the junction contained 10 bases not matched to a gene. This CDR3 is built from 16 residues. Germline CDR1 SEHNR, CDR2 FQNEAQ (reference sequence). CDR3 protein: CASSYGTSDLPDTQYF. The DNA for the CDR3 is TGTGCCAGCAGCTACGGGACTAGCGATCTTCCGGATACGCAGTATTTT.

The table lists this clone with a count of one. V gene TRBV9 combines with J gene TRBJ2-1; TRBD1 matches at 7 bases. The CDR3 runs to 14 residues. Looked up from germline, CDR1 is SGDLS and CDR2 is YYNGEE. Trimming cost V 4 bases and J 6 bases; bases outside gene matches: 7. This chain's CDR3 is CASSPRQGTNEQFF. The CDR3 bases are TGTGCCAGCAGCCCCCGACAGGGCACCAATGAGCAGTTCTTC.

J is TRBJ2-3 and V is TRBV4-2; 9 bases are a match to TRBD2. Germline CDR1 LGHNA, CDR2 YNFKEQ. The trim removed 1 base at V and 2 bases at J, leaving 1 base unmatched. The CDR3 length is 15 residues. The CDR3 nucleotides read TGTGCCAGCAGCCAAGGCGGGGGGGCCACAGATACGCAGTATTTT. Amino acids: CASSQGGGATDTQYF.

On this clone itself: The same CDR3 also results from other DNA sequences found in this sample. This chain uses TRBV10-1 with TRBJ1-2; D call uncertain. Trimming left V 2 bases short and J 4 bases short, with 8 bases between. The CDR3 is 13 residues long. Germline V lookup: CDR1 WNHNN, CDR2 SYGVQD (reference sequence). The CDR3 DNA sequence: TGCGCCAGCAGTGAGGGCAGAAGCTATGGCTACACCTTC. Translating gives CASSEGRSYGYTF.

This sequence joins TRBV28 and TRBJ2-1; D is undetermined. Trimming took 5 bases from V and 7 from J, leaving 6 bases between them. Germline-derived CDR1 and CDR2 are MDHEN and SYDVKM. The CDR3 covers 11 residues. CDR3 amino acids: CASSPRNEQFF. CDR3 DNA: TGTGCCAGCAGTCCCAGGAATGAGCAGTTCTTC. The entire variable domain, with the rest obtained from reference TRBV28 and TRBJ2-1, is as follows: DVKVTQSSRYLVKRTGEKVFLECVQDMDHENMFWYRQDPGLGLRLIYFSYDVKMKEKGDIPEGYSVSREKKERFSLILESASTNQTSMYLCASSPRNEQFFGPGTRLTVL.

The chain couples TRBV3-1 (or the pseudogene TRBV3-2) to TRBJ2-7, with TRBD2 identical over 9 bases. This CDR3 is 16 amino acids long. CDR1 and CDR2 from the germline V gene are LGHDT and YNNKEL (reference sequence). The V and J ends lost 4 bases and 1 base, in that order; junction bases with no gene match: 8. CDR3: CASSRSGSGGSYEQYF. The DNA for the CDR3 is TGTGCCAGCAGCCGATCGGGGAGCGGGGGGTCCTACGAGCAGTACTTC.

The chain couples TRBV7-6 to TRBJ2-7, with D maybe TRBD1 (6 bases). CDR1 is SGHVS and CDR2 is FNYEAQ in the germline V gene. This CDR3 has 14 amino acids. Trimming cost V 2 bases and J 1 base, with 9 bases left between them. In DNA, the CDR3 is TGTGCCAGCAGCTTAACAGGGTGGTCCTACGAGCAGTACTTC. It encodes CASSLTGWSYEQYF.

The rearrangement joins TRBV5-1 to TRBJ1-2, with 7 positions matching TRBD1. CDR1 is SGHRS, CDR2 YFSETQ, per germline. The CDR3 sequence is 13 residues long. The J segment lost 4 bases and the V segment lost 3 bases, leaving 3 bases of the junction unmatched. The CDR3 is CASSSGQSYGYTF. CDR3 bases: TGCGCCAGCAGCTCGGGACAGTCCTATGGCTACACCTTC.

The V gene is TRBV12-3 or TRBV12-4, the J gene TRBJ1-2; tentative D call: TRBD1 (5 bases). Between the trimmed V and J ends, which lost 3 bases and 8 bases, there was a span of 13 bases. CDR3 length: 13 residues. CDR3 sequence (DNA): TGTGCCAGCAGTTTTTCGGGGGTTAAGGGCTACACCTTC. Its protein is CASSFSGVKGYTF.

The chain joins TRBV11-3 to TRBJ2-7; the D gene is possibly TRBD1 (5 bases). In germline, CDR1 is SGHNT, CDR2 YENEEA. Trimming pared 6 bases from V and 0 bases from J, leaving 21 bases between. CDR3 length: 17 amino acids. The CDR3, as DNA: TGTGCCAGCAGGGGGCCAACGAGAGGAGCGAGCTCCTACGAGCAGTACTTC. It is translated as CASRGPTRGASSYEQYF.

In DNA form, the CDR3 reads TGTGCCAGCACCCGAAAAAGAACTACAGATACGCAGTATTTT. Translating it yields CASTRKRTTDTQYF. This chain connects TRBV6-5 to TRBJ2-3; D is unclear. V dropped 7 bases and J dropped 3 bases, with 14 bases sitting between them. Germline lookup yields CDR1 MNHEY and CDR2 SVGAGI. The length of the CDR3 is 14 residues.

V is TRBV28 and J is TRBJ1-2; D perhaps matches TRBD1 (6 bases). Germline loops: CDR1 MDHEN, CDR2 SYDVKM. V was pared by 4 bases and J by 8 bases, with 11 bases between. The CDR3 runs 12 residues. This CDR3 is CASSSGAGGYTF. The DNA for the CDR3 is TGTGCCAGCAGTTCGGGGGCTGGAGGCTACACCTTC.

The chain employs TRBV5-1 and TRBJ1-6; weak D call: TRBD1 (5 bases). V lost 0 bases and J 5 bases, leaving 12 bases between the germline ends. Per germline, CDR1 SGHRS and CDR2 YFSETQ. The CDR3 covers 16 residues. CDR3 nucleotides: TGCGCCAGCAGCTTGGTTGGGCAGGGAAATAATTCACCCCTCCACTTT. Translation: CASSLVGQGNNSPLHF.

V and J are TRBV4-1 and TRBJ1-4, with D possibly TRBD1 on 5 matching bases. Germline loops: CDR1 MGHRA, CDR2 YSYEKL. V was clipped by 1 base and J by 9 bases, with 21 bases between them. The CDR3 sequence is 17 residues long. In nucleotides, the CDR3 is TGCGCCAGCAGCCAAGCCGGGGCGGGGGGTAATATGAAAAAACTGTTTTTT. Amino acid sequence: CASSQAGAGGNMKKLFF.

The chain recombines TRBV9 with TRBJ1-1; 7 nucleotides match TRBD1. The germline gives CDR1 SGDLS, CDR2 YYNGEE. With 4 bases clipped from V and 0 bases from J, the junction kept 9 bases outside the gene matches. CDR3 length: 16 amino acids. CDR3 in DNA: TGTGCCAGCAGCCCGAGGACAGGCAACATGAACACTGAAGCTTTCTTT. Its protein product is CASSPRTGNMNTEAFF.

The chain uses TRBV18 and TRBJ1-2; D remains ambiguous. The CDR3 covers 13 residues. V dropped 6 bases and J dropped 6 bases, with 14 bases sitting between them. Per the germline V gene, CDR1 is KGHSH and CDR2 is LQKENI. The chain's CDR3 is CASSFGSRDGYTF. CDR3 bases: TGTGCCAGCTCGTTCGGGTCGCGCGATGGCTACACCTTC.

This clone was detected only once. The J gene is TRBJ2-1, the V gene TRBV10-1; D not resolved. V lost 5 bases to trimming and J lost 0 bases, with 8 bases between them. The CDR3 loop spans 14 amino acids. Germline V CDR1 and CDR2: WNHNN, SYGVQD (reference sequence). The CDR3 loop is CASSPGGSYNEQFF. The DNA for the CDR3 is TGCGCCAGCAGTCCGGGCGGCTCCTACAATGAGCAGTTCTTC.

The chain is built from TRBV2 and TRBJ2-2; 7 bases line up with TRBD1. Germline V gene sequence: CDR1 SNHLY, CDR2 FYNNEI. CDR3 length: 17 amino acids. After removal of 5 bases from V and 0 bases from J, the junction contained 9 bases not matched to a gene. As DNA, the CDR3 is TGTGCCAGCAGTCCCCGGGACAGAAACGCGAACACCGGGGAGCTGTTTTTT. Its protein is CASSPRDRNANTGELFF.

The V call is TRBV3-1 (or the pseudogene TRBV3-2), the J call TRBJ2-7; 8 bases agree with TRBD1. V lost 5 bases to trimming and J lost 6 bases; unmatched junction nucleotides: 6. CDR1 LGHDT and CDR2 YNNKEL come from the germline V gene (reference sequence). The CDR3 length is 13 residues. CDR3 sequence reads: CASSGQGNGEQYF. CDR3 nucleotides: TGTGCCAGCAGCGGACAGGGTAACGGCGAGCAGTACTTC.

The genes are TRBV6-5 and TRBJ2-2; 7 bases align to TRBD1. The CDR3 sequence is 13 residues long. V lost 10 bases, J lost 5 bases, and 7 bases stayed unmatched. Germline V gene lookup returns CDR1 MNHEY and CDR2 SVGAGI. This chain's CDR3 is CATKPTGTGELFF. The DNA for the CDR3 is TGTGCCACCAAGCCGACAGGGACCGGGGAGCTGTTTTTT.